This T cell receptor (beta chain) was recorded in a study of blood T cells in healthy people across ages. Study outcomes and limitations: Compared with aged donors, long-lived donors showed fewer expanded clones, suggesting selection.

This CDR3 has 13 amino acids. The germline gives CDR1 SGHRS, CDR2 YFSETQ. For the second PCR, which ran for about 6 to 11 cycles, a sample-barcoded 5' primer and a J-beta primer mix were used. TCRdb reprocessed the 5' RACE reads with MiXCR, giving one entry per CDR3 protein. This table has hundreds of thousands of distinct CDR3 sequences, 40% to 55% appearing once. As for this clonotype: The antigen is undetermined. The junction departs from the called germline gene at one end, perhaps through a read error.

The sequencing input was blood. The receptor comes from a man aged 80 or over in good health. The chain is built from TRBV5-1 and TRBJ1-6; no clear D gene. In nucleotides, the CDR3 is TGCGCCAGTAGCTTGGCTTGGATTTCACCCCTCCACTTT. Protein: CASSLAWISPLHF.